These T cell receptor beta chains were read from a single sample in a study of T-cell memory formation after mild COVID-19. TCRdb itself ran the 5' RACE reads through MiXCR, one entry per CDR3 protein. The sample has roughly 400,000 distinct CDR3 sequences, 15% to 20% seen once. Input material: PBMCs or a T cell subset sorted from them (not recorded which). These receptor sequences come from a man between 18 and 35 years old who had mild COVID-19 (a few samples of this study predate the infection). Cell type and time point are not known. The CDR3 runs from the conserved cysteine through the conserved F or W. Fields, in order: D gene, clone size, J gene, V gene, CDR3 protein, CDR3 DNA. D genes are given only for firm matches. Clone size appears in some rows only: once, few, many, or a class for an expanded clone.

d_gene: -; abundance: few; j_gene: TRBJ1-5; v_gene: TRBV11-2; CDR3aa: CASSLSENQPQHF; CDR3nt: TGTGCCAGCAGCTTATCGGAAAATCAGCCCCAGCATTTT
d_gene: -; abundance: few; j_gene: TRBJ2-7; v_gene: TRBV5-1; CDR3aa: CASSLAWGGFDEQYF; CDR3nt: TGCGCCAGCAGCTTGGCCTGGGGCGGGTTCGACGAGCAGTACTTC
d_gene: -; abundance: -; j_gene: TRBJ2-5; v_gene: TRBV5-1; CDR3aa: CASSLAGQKTQYF; CDR3nt: TGCGCCAGCAGCTTGGCCGGTCAAAAGACCCAGTACTTC
d_gene: -; abundance: many; j_gene: TRBJ2-5; v_gene: TRBV10-1; CDR3aa: CASSESTPASYQETQYF; CDR3nt: TGCGCCAGCAGTGAGTCGACTCCGGCCAGCTACCAAGAGACCCAGTACTTC
d_gene: TRBD1; abundance: few; j_gene: TRBJ2-3; v_gene: TRBV28; CDR3aa: CASSPGDRDVNF; CDR3nt: TGTGCCAGCAGCCCAGGGGACAGGGACGTGAATTTT
d_gene: -; abundance: -; j_gene: TRBJ1-2; v_gene: TRBV5-1; CDR3aa: CASSLSGPANYGYTF; CDR3nt: TGCGCCAGCAGCTTGTCGGGGCCAGCCAACTATGGCTACACCTTC
d_gene: TRBD1; abundance: -; j_gene: TRBJ2-6; v_gene: TRBV6-5; CDR3aa: CASRTGYSGANVLTF; CDR3nt: TGTGCCAGCAGGACAGGGTACTCTGGGGCCAACGTCCTGACTTTC
d_gene: -; abundance: few; j_gene: TRBJ1-2; v_gene: TRBV29-1; CDR3aa: CSVTDNYGYTF; CDR3nt: TGCAGCGTTACGGATAACTATGGCTACACCTTC
d_gene: -; abundance: few; j_gene: TRBJ1-1; v_gene: TRBV13; CDR3aa: CGSSPAPGKNTEAFF; CDR3nt: TGTGGCAGCAGCCCGGCCCCAGGCAAGAACACTGAAGCTTTCTTT
d_gene: -; abundance: few; j_gene: TRBJ2-3; v_gene: TRBV6-2/TRBV6-3; CDR3aa: CASSGGGSPDTQYF; CDR3nt: TGTGCCAGCAGTGGCGGTGGAAGCCCAGATACGCAGTATTTT
d_gene: TRBD1; abundance: few; j_gene: TRBJ2-1; v_gene: TRBV11-3; CDR3aa: CASSSGTGGYGEQFF; CDR3nt: TGTGCCAGCAGCTCCGGGACAGGGGGTTACGGTGAGCAGTTCTTC
d_gene: -; abundance: -; j_gene: TRBJ1-5; v_gene: TRBV6-2/TRBV6-3; CDR3aa: CASRPIDWEGSNQPQHF; CDR3nt: TGTGCCAGCAGGCCCATTGATTGGGAAGGAAGCAATCAGCCCCAGCATTTT
d_gene: -; abundance: few; j_gene: TRBJ1-2; v_gene: TRBV7-2; CDR3aa: CASSRQASAGYTF; CDR3nt: TGTGCCAGCAGCAGACAGGCCAGTGCTGGCTACACCTTC
d_gene: TRBD1; abundance: few; j_gene: TRBJ2-7; v_gene: TRBV12-3/TRBV12-4; CDR3aa: CASSHRTGVDEQYF; CDR3nt: TGTGCCAGCAGCCATCGGACAGGGGTTGACGAGCAGTACTTC
d_gene: -; abundance: few; j_gene: TRBJ1-4; v_gene: TRBV11-2; CDR3aa: CASSDVSGKLFF; CDR3nt: TGTGCCAGCAGCGACGTCTCGGGAAAACTGTTTTTT
d_gene: TRBD2; abundance: -; j_gene: TRBJ2-3; v_gene: TRBV10-2; CDR3aa: CASIVGGGGRTDTQYF; CDR3nt: TGCGCCAGCATCGTTGGAGGCGGGGGGCGCACAGATACGCAGTATTTT
d_gene: TRBD1; abundance: -; j_gene: TRBJ1-4; v_gene: TRBV12-3/TRBV12-4; CDR3aa: CASSSPGGFEKLFF; CDR3nt: TGTGCCAGCAGTTCTCCAGGGGGCTTTGAAAAACTGTTTTTT
d_gene: -; abundance: few; j_gene: TRBJ1-5; v_gene: TRBV12-3/TRBV12-4; CDR3aa: CACGGGLWGQPQHF; CDR3nt: TGTGCCTGTGGGGGAGGCTTATGGGGTCAGCCCCAGCATTTT
d_gene: -; abundance: -; j_gene: TRBJ1-5; v_gene: TRBV27; CDR3aa: CASSFEPNQPQHF; CDR3nt: TGTGCCAGCAGTTTTGAGCCCAATCAGCCCCAGCATTTT
d_gene: -; abundance: -; j_gene: TRBJ1-2; v_gene: TRBV7-9; CDR3aa: CASSPHRLANYGYTF; CDR3nt: TGTGCCAGCAGCCCGCACCGACTAGCTAACTATGGCTACACCTTC
d_gene: TRBD1; abundance: -; j_gene: TRBJ2-2; v_gene: TRBV10-2; CDR3aa: CANRAPGQGTGELFF; CDR3nt: TGCGCCAACCGTGCCCCGGGACAGGGAACCGGGGAGCTGTTTTTT
d_gene: -; abundance: -; j_gene: TRBJ1-3; v_gene: TRBV5-1; CDR3aa: CASSYRESGNTIYF; CDR3nt: TGCGCCAGCAGCTACAGGGAGTCCGGAAACACCATATATTTT
d_gene: -; abundance: -; j_gene: TRBJ2-4; v_gene: TRBV6-2/TRBV6-3; CDR3aa: CASSFGQIAKNIQYF; CDR3nt: TGTGCCAGCAGTTTTGGCCAGATAGCCAAAAACATTCAGTACTTC
d_gene: -; abundance: -; j_gene: TRBJ1-3; v_gene: TRBV20-1; CDR3aa: CSAPPGQDSGNTIYF; CDR3nt: TGCAGTGCCCCACCGGGGCAGGACTCTGGAAACACCATATATTTT
d_gene: -; abundance: -; j_gene: TRBJ1-1; v_gene: TRBV4-2; CDR3aa: CASSHLLGRGDTEAFF; CDR3nt: TGTGCCAGCAGCCACCTCCTCGGCAGGGGCGACACTGAAGCTTTCTTT
d_gene: -; abundance: -; j_gene: TRBJ2-3; v_gene: TRBV25-1; CDR3aa: CASGPPGRTDTQYF; CDR3nt: TGTGCCAGCGGCCCCCCAGGCCGAACAGATACGCAGTATTTT
d_gene: -; abundance: few; j_gene: TRBJ2-7; v_gene: TRBV7-9; CDR3aa: CASSLLRDADF; CDR3nt: TGTGCCAGCAGCTTACTCCGGGACGCAGACTTC
d_gene: TRBD1; abundance: -; j_gene: TRBJ1-2; v_gene: TRBV11-2; CDR3aa: CASSFGQGLFRGYTF; CDR3nt: TGTGCCAGCAGCTTCGGACAGGGCCTATTCCGTGGCTACACCTTC
d_gene: -; abundance: many; j_gene: TRBJ2-3; v_gene: TRBV5-4; CDR3aa: CASSLGGGALYF; CDR3nt: TGTGCCAGCAGCTTGGGAGGGGGGGCCCTGTATTTT
d_gene: TRBD2; abundance: few; j_gene: TRBJ2-4; v_gene: TRBV7-9; CDR3aa: CASSPPWTSGGERNIQYF; CDR3nt: TGTGCCAGCAGCCCACCCTGGACTAGCGGGGGGGAGAGGAACATTCAGTACTTC
d_gene: TRBD2; abundance: few; j_gene: TRBJ2-1; v_gene: TRBV5-1; CDR3aa: CASSLDLAGYNEQFF; CDR3nt: TGCGCCAGCAGCTTGGATCTAGCGGGGTACAATGAGCAGTTCTTC
d_gene: -; abundance: -; j_gene: TRBJ1-4; v_gene: TRBV12-3/TRBV12-4; CDR3aa: CASSSRGETEKLFF; CDR3nt: TGTGCCAGCAGTTCTCGAGGAGAGACGGAAAAACTGTTTTTT
d_gene: -; abundance: -; j_gene: TRBJ2-7; v_gene: TRBV6-2/TRBV6-3; CDR3aa: CASSYSEWDGAYEQYF; CDR3nt: TGTGCCAGCAGTTACAGCGAATGGGACGGAGCCTACGAGCAGTACTTC
d_gene: -; abundance: few; j_gene: TRBJ1-1; v_gene: TRBV4-1; CDR3aa: CASSQDRAQNTEAFF; CDR3nt: TGCGCCAGCAGCCAAGATCGTGCACAGAACACTGAAGCTTTCTTT
d_gene: -; abundance: -; j_gene: TRBJ1-1; v_gene: TRBV7-6; CDR3aa: CASSLGRGPAFF; CDR3nt: TGTGCCAGCAGCTTAGGTAGGGGACCGGCTTTCTTT
d_gene: -; abundance: many; j_gene: TRBJ1-2; v_gene: TRBV20-1; CDR3aa: CSVAGAADVMGYGYTF; CDR3nt: TGCAGTGTTGCAGGGGCAGCGGACGTTATGGGTTATGGCTACACCTTC
d_gene: TRBD2; abundance: -; j_gene: TRBJ2-1; v_gene: TRBV5-1; CDR3aa: CASSLPASGGSGEQFF; CDR3nt: TGCGCCAGCAGCTTGCCCGCTAGCGGGGGGTCAGGTGAGCAGTTCTTC
d_gene: -; abundance: -; j_gene: TRBJ2-6; v_gene: TRBV30; CDR3aa: CAWMRAGANVLTF; CDR3nt: TGTGCCTGGATGAGAGCTGGGGCCAACGTCCTGACTTTC
d_gene: TRBD1; abundance: -; j_gene: TRBJ1-2; v_gene: TRBV28; CDR3aa: CASRTMGGGVNYGYTF; CDR3nt: TGTGCCAGCAGAACTATGGGAGGGGGCGTTAACTATGGCTACACCTTC
d_gene: TRBD2; abundance: few; j_gene: TRBJ2-1; v_gene: TRBV6-6; CDR3aa: CASTEPGLAGTEQFF; CDR3nt: TGTGCCAGCACCGAACCGGGACTAGCGGGGACTGAGCAGTTCTTC
d_gene: TRBD1; abundance: few; j_gene: TRBJ1-5; v_gene: TRBV6-2/TRBV6-3; CDR3aa: CASSYSDRGQHF; CDR3nt: TGTGCCAGCAGTTACTCAGACAGGGGCCAGCATTTT
d_gene: -; abundance: few; j_gene: TRBJ2-7; v_gene: TRBV2; CDR3aa: CASSERDEQYF; CDR3nt: TGTGCCAGCAGTGAGAGGGACGAGCAGTACTTC
d_gene: -; abundance: few; j_gene: TRBJ2-3; v_gene: TRBV7-7; CDR3aa: CASSHPGRGWSFSTDTQYF; CDR3nt: TGTGCTAGCAGCCACCCGGGGCGAGGCTGGAGTTTTAGCACAGATACGCAGTATTTT
d_gene: TRBD1; abundance: -; j_gene: TRBJ1-5; v_gene: TRBV5-4; CDR3aa: CASNFLPGGQPQHF; CDR3nt: TGTGCCAGCAACTTCCTTCCAGGGGGTCAGCCCCAGCATTTT
d_gene: -; abundance: few; j_gene: TRBJ2-7; v_gene: TRBV7-9; CDR3aa: CASSLNGQGLDEQYF; CDR3nt: TGTGCCAGCAGCCTCAACGGCCAGGGGCTCGACGAGCAGTACTTC
d_gene: -; abundance: few; j_gene: TRBJ1-1; v_gene: TRBV18; CDR3aa: CASSSAGTVNTEAFF; CDR3nt: TGTGCCAGCTCATCAGCCGGGACGGTGAACACTGAAGCTTTCTTT
d_gene: TRBD1; abundance: -; j_gene: TRBJ2-4; v_gene: TRBV6-6; CDR3aa: CASSYSQGAVNIQYF; CDR3nt: TGTGCCAGCAGTTACTCTCAGGGGGCCGTAAACATTCAGTACTTC
d_gene: TRBD2; abundance: -; j_gene: TRBJ2-1; v_gene: TRBV28; CDR3aa: CASSALAGKNEQFF; CDR3nt: TGTGCCAGCAGTGCCTTAGCGGGGAAAAATGAGCAGTTCTTC
d_gene: TRBD2; abundance: few; j_gene: TRBJ2-3; v_gene: TRBV7-2; CDR3aa: CASTPGLAFADTQYF; CDR3nt: TGTGCCAGCACTCCGGGACTAGCGTTCGCAGATACGCAGTATTTT
d_gene: -; abundance: few; j_gene: TRBJ2-2; v_gene: TRBV10-3; CDR3aa: CATGGPGNTGELFF; CDR3nt: TGTGCCACCGGGGGCCCGGGGAACACCGGGGAGCTGTTTTTT
d_gene: -; abundance: -; j_gene: TRBJ1-2; v_gene: TRBV2; CDR3aa: CASSHPSLPGGYTF; CDR3nt: TGTGCCAGCAGTCACCCTAGCCTCCCAGGAGGCTACACCTTC
d_gene: TRBD1; abundance: few; j_gene: TRBJ2-5; v_gene: TRBV5-1; CDR3aa: CASTPGQPQETQYF; CDR3nt: TGCGCCAGCACCCCGGGACAGCCACAAGAGACCCAGTACTTC
d_gene: TRBD2; abundance: few; j_gene: TRBJ2-1; v_gene: TRBV7-2; CDR3aa: CASSLGTDNSGGAVPEQFF; CDR3nt: TGTGCCAGCAGCTTGGGGACAGACAATAGCGGGGGGGCAGTCCCTGAGCAGTTCTTC
d_gene: -; abundance: many; j_gene: TRBJ1-5; v_gene: TRBV5-1; CDR3aa: CASRRTPGSNQPQHF; CDR3nt: TGCGCCAGCAGAAGAACTCCAGGTAGCAATCAGCCCCAGCATTTT
d_gene: -; abundance: -; j_gene: TRBJ1-1; v_gene: TRBV6-2/TRBV6-3; CDR3aa: CASNAPISWSPFF; CDR3nt: TGTGCCAGCAATGCTCCGATATCGTGGAGCCCCTTCTTT
d_gene: -; abundance: few; j_gene: TRBJ1-2; v_gene: TRBV7-9; CDR3aa: CASSPRRGSPGYYGYTF; CDR3nt: TGTGCCAGCAGCCCCCGAAGGGGCAGCCCAGGGTACTATGGCTACACCTTC